This T cell receptor beta chain is from a study of neurological immune-mediated disorders. Whole-study results and caveats: Sharing of CDR3 amino acid sequences among expanded clones across subjects was absent, suggesting private repertoires in all groups. Patients with HTLV-1-associated myelopathy had the highest level of TCR clonal expansion, whereas patients with multiple sclerosis had the lowest level, falling beneath the level found in healthy controls.

This clonotype was detected ten times or more. The antigen is not known. The length of the CDR3 is 15 residues. Trimming at V came to 4 bases and at J to 2 bases, leaving 8 bases not matched to a gene. TCRdb re-called the 5' RACE reads through MiXCR, storing one row per CDR3 protein. The sample holds under 70,000 distinct CDR3 sequences; 3.2% are singletons and the top ten take about 5.5%. What was sequenced was PBMCs. This clonotype was sampled from a woman between 50 and 59 years old with multiple sclerosis. The chain couples TRBV12-3 or TRBV12-4 to TRBJ2-7; 7 nucleotides line up with TRBD1. The chain's CDR3 is CASSSMNRGAYEQYF. CDR3 sequence (DNA): TGTGCCAGCAGTTCTATGAACAGGGGAGCCTACGAGCAGTACTTC.